This T cell receptor beta chain was recorded in a study of cytomegalovirus exposure and HLA in healthy donors. V shed 0 bases and J 4 bases; nucleotides not matched to a gene: 8. This CDR3 region has 17 residues. Per germline, CDR1 LGHNA and CDR2 YNFKEQ. Vbeta (60) and Jbeta (13) primers were used in the PCR. The protocol was immunoSEQ multiplex PCR, while the TCRdb copy is restricted to in-frame clones and leaves out a portion. Of over 150,000 clones in the sample, around 80% were seen once. Sequenced material: PBMCs. The origin of this receptor is a young man in good health and CMV-seropositive. The chain couples TRBV4-2 to TRBJ2-1, with 8 bases aligning to TRBD2. CDR3 bases: TGTGCCAGCAGCCAAGATTTGGCGGGGGGACGATACAATGAGCAGTTCTTC. Its protein product is CASSQDLAGGRYNEQFF.